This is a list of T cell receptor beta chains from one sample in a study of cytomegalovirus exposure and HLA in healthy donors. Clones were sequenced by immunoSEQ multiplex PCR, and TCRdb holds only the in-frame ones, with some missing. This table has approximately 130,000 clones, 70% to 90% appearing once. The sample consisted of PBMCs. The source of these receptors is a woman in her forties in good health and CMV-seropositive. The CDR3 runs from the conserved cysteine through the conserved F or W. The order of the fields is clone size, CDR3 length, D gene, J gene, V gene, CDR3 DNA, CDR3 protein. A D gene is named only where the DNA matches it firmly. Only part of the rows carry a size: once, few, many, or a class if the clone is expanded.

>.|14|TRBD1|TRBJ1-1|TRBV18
TGTGCCAGCTCCGGACAGGGGAGAAACACTGAAGCTTTCTTT
CASSGQGRNTEAFF
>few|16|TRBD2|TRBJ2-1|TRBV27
TGTGCCAGCAGTCCTCTTAGCGGGGGGCTCAACAATGAGCAGTTCTTC
CASSPLSGGLNNEQFF
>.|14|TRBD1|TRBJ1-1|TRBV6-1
TGTGCCAGCAGGGGGACAGGGATGAACACTGAAGCTTTCTTT
CASRGTGMNTEAFF
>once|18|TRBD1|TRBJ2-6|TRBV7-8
TGTGCCAGCAGCACACCGGGACAGGGTTCCTCTGGGGCCAACGTCCTGACTTTC
CASSTPGQGSSGANVLTF
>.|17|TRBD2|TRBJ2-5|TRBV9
TGTGCCAGCAGCGTAGGTGGGACTAGCAATATCCAAGAGACCCAGTACTTC
CASSVGGTSNIQETQYF
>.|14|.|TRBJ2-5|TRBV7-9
TGTGCCAGCAGCTTTTCGGCGGTCCAAGAGACCCAGTACTTC
CASSFSAVQETQYF
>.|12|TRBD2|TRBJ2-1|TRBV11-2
TGTGCCAGCAGCAATACTAGCGGCGAGCAGTTCTTC
CASSNTSGEQFF
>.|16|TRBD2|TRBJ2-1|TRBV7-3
TGTGCCAGCAGCTTAGGACTAGCATTCTCCGGTGATGAGCAGTTCTTC
CASSLGLAFSGDEQFF
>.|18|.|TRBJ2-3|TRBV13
TGTGCCAGCAGCTTAAGGCCAGGGGGGTTAATCAGCACAGATACGCAGTATTTT
CASSLRPGGLISTDTQYF
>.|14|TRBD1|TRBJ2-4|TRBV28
TGTGCCAGCAGCCCTCCTGGACAGGGGAACATTCAGTACTTC
CASSPPGQGNIQYF
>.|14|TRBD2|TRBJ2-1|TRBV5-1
TGCGCCAGCAGCCCGGGGACTAACTACAATGAGCAGTTCTTC
CASSPGTNYNEQFF
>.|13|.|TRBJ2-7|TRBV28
TGTGCCAGCAGTACCGGGTTATACTACGAGCAGTACTTC
CASSTGLYYEQYF
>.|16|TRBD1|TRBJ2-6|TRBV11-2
TGTGCCAGCAGACGGACAGGGTTACCTGGGGCCAACGTCCTGACTTTC
CASRRTGLPGANVLTF
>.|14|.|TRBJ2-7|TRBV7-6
TGTGCCAGCAGCTCGGCGGGACCCTCCTACGAGCAGTACTTC
CASSSAGPSYEQYF
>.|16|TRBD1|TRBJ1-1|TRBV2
TGTGCCAGCAGAGAGAGCAGAACAGGGGGCGGAACTGAAGCTTTCTTT
CASRESRTGGGTEAFF
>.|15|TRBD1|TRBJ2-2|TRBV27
TGTGCCAGCAGTAGACAACAGGGGGGCACCGGGGAGCTGTTTTTT
CASSRQQGGTGELFF
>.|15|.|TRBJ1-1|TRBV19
TGTGCCAGTAGGATGTGGAGGGGCGCCGGGCCTGAAGCTTTCTTT
CASRMWRGAGPEAFF
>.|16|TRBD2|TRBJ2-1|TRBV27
TGTGCCAGCAGTTTATCAGGGCGGGGGGCTTACAATGAGCAGTTCTTC
CASSLSGRGAYNEQFF
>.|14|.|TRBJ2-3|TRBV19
TGTGCCAGTAGTATGGTTCTTACGGGAGATACGCAGTATTTT
CASSMVLTGDTQYF
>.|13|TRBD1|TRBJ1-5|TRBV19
TGTGCCAGTCGGACAGGGTTCAATCAGCCCCAGCATTTT
CASRTGFNQPQHF
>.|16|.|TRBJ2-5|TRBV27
TGTGCCAGCAGGAGAAATTGGAGTGGGAGAGAGGAGACCCAGTACTTC
CASRRNWSGREETQYF
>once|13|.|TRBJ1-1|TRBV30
TGTGCCTGGAGTGGACAGCCGAACACTGAAGCTTTCTTT
CAWSGQPNTEAFF
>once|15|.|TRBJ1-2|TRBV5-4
TGTGCCAGCAGCTCATATCCGGAGGACAGCTATGGCTACACCTTC
CASSSYPEDSYGYTF
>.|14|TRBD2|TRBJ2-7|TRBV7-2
TGTGCCAGCAGCTGGGGGCGGGGGGGCTACGAGCAGTACTTC
CASSWGRGGYEQYF
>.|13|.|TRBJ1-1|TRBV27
TGTGCCAGCAGTTCGTGGAGGAACACTGAAGCTTTCTTT
CASSSWRNTEAFF
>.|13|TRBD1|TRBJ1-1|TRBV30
TGTGCCTGGAGTGGACAGGGAGGCACTGAAGCTTTCTTT
CAWSGQGGTEAFF
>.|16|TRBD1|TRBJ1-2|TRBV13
TGTGCCAGCAGCTTAGGCCTACAGGGGGGGGGCTATGGCTACACCTTC
CASSLGLQGGGYGYTF
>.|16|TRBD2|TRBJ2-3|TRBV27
TGTGCCAGCAGTCTTGGACTAGCGGGAGCGGGAGATACGCAGTATTTT
CASSLGLAGAGDTQYF
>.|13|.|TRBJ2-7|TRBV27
TGTGCCAGCAGTAACCGGGGAACCTACGAGCAGTACTTC
CASSNRGTYEQYF
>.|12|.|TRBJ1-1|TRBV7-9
TGTGCCAGCAACCTCCGAGGAAAGGGGGCTTTCTTT
CASNLRGKGAFF
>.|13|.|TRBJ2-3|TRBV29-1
TGCAGCGTTGGTAGTATTATCGGGGATACGCAGTATTTT
CSVGSIIGDTQYF
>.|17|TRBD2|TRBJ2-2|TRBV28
TGTGCCAGCAGTTCCGACGCACTAGCGGGGGACACCGGGGAGCTGTTTTTT
CASSSDALAGDTGELFF
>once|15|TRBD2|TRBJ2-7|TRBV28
TGTGCCAGCAGTCAACCGGGACTAGCTAATCACGAGCAGTACTTC
CASSQPGLANHEQYF
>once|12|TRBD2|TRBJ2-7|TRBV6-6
TGTGCCAGCAGTCCTAGCGGCTACGAGCAGTACTTC
CASSPSGYEQYF
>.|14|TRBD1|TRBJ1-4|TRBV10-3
TGTGCCATCAGCCCAGGGGACAGAGGCGAAAAACTGTTTTTT
CAISPGDRGEKLFF
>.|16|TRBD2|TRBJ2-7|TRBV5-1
TGCGCCAGCAGCTTGGGGACTAGCGGGAGGGTTTACGAGCAGTACTTC
CASSLGTSGRVYEQYF
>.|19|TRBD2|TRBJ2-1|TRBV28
TGTGCCAGCAGTTCCCCCCGCCTAGCGGGAGGGCGAACCTACAATGAGCAGTTCTTC
CASSSPRLAGGRTYNEQFF
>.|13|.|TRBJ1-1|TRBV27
TGTGCCAGCAGTTTACTAGGGAACACTGAAGCTTTCTTT
CASSLLGNTEAFF
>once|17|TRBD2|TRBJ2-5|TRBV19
TGTGCCAGTAGTACTGGGATTAGCGGGAGGATGGATGAGACCCAGTACTTC
CASSTGISGRMDETQYF
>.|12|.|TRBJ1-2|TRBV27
TGTGCCAGCAGTTTAGGAGGGGACGGCTACACCTTC
CASSLGGDGYTF
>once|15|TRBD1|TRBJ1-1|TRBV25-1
TGTGCCAGCAGTGAATGGAGACAGGGGAACACTGAAGCTTTCTTT
CASSEWRQGNTEAFF
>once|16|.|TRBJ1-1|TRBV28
TGTGCCAGCAGCTCCCCGGGGGGGGTCCCAAACACTGAAGCTTTCTTT
CASSSPGGVPNTEAFF
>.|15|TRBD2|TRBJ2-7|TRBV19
TGTGCCAGTAGTACCACCACGGGACTAGCTTACGAGCAGTACTTC
CASSTTTGLAYEQYF
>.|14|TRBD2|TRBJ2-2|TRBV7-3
TGTGCCAGCAGCTTAGACGGGGGGACCGGGGAGCTGTTTTTT
CASSLDGGTGELFF
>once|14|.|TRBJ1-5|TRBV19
TGTGCCAGTAGTATTGGGACACCTGATCAGCCCCAGCATTTT
CASSIGTPDQPQHF
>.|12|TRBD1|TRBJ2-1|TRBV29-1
TGCACCGGGACAGGGGGCGGGAATGAGCAGTTCTTC
CTGTGGGNEQFF
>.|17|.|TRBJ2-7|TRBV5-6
TGTGCCAGCAGCTTGGGTGCGCCGAGCCGCTACTACTACGAGCAGTACTTC
CASSLGAPSRYYYEQYF
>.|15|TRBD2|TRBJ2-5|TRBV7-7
TGTGCTAGCAGCTTTCTAGCGGGGGGCGGGGAGACCCAGTACTTC
CASSFLAGGGETQYF
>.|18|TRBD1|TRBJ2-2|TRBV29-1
TGCAGCGTTAGGCAGAGGACAGGGGTCTACTCGGGGACCGGGGAGCTGTTTTTT
CSVRQRTGVYSGTGELFF
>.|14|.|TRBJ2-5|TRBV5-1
TGCGCCAGCAGCTCGCTCCCAGGGCCCGAGACCCAGTACTTC
CASSSLPGPETQYF
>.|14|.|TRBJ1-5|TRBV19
TGTGCCAGTAGTATGTTCAGTAGCAATCAGCCCCAGCATTTT
CASSMFSSNQPQHF
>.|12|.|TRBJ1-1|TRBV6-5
TGTGCCAGCAGTTATCCAGGGTCTGAAGCTTTCTTT
CASSYPGSEAFF
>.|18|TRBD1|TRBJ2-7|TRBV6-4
TGTGCCAGCAGTGACTCCACCGGCGGAACAGGGGATCCCTACGAGCAGTACTTC
CASSDSTGGTGDPYEQYF
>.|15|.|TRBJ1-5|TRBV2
TGTGCCAGCACCCAGGTAGGAAGAAGCAATCAGCCCCAGCATTTT
CASTQVGRSNQPQHF
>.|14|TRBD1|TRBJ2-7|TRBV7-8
TGTGCCAGCACCCAGGGGGGGACAGGGGAAGAGCAGTACTTC
CASTQGGTGEEQYF
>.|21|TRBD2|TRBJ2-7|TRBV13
TGTGCCAGCAGCTTAGGCCCCCTGGGGCTCGATGATGGCGGGAGGGGGTACGAGCAGTACTTC
CASSLGPLGLDDGGRGYEQYF
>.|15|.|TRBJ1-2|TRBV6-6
TGTGCCAGCAGTTACGGACTCCTTCTTAACTATGGCTACACCTTC
CASSYGLLLNYGYTF